Following are 2 T cell receptor beta chains from one sample sequenced in a study of cytomegalovirus exposure and HLA in healthy donors. The study ran its PCR with 60 Vbeta and 13 Jbeta primers. Some clones are missing from TCRdb's copy, which holds only in-frame ones; the method was immunoSEQ multiplex PCR. The sample shows approximately 170,000 clones, about 70% of them seen only once. Material: PBMCs. The receptor source for this set is a woman between 18 and 30 years old in good health and CMV-seropositive.

This sequence joins TRBV28 and TRBJ2-1; TRBD2 matches 9 bases. The CDR3 sequence is 14 residues long. Germline V CDR1 and CDR2: MDHEN, SYDVKM. The ends lost 7 bases at V and 9 bases at J; junction bases unmatched: 10. The CDR3 coding sequence is TGTGCCAGCAATCAGGGACTAGCTCGCGGTGAGCAGTTCTTC. It specifies CASNQGLARGEQFF.

The rearrangement joins TRBV25-1 to TRBJ1-2; 10 bases are a match to TRBD1. This CDR3 has 15 residues. The V gene end was trimmed by 1 base and the J gene end by 4 bases; junction bases not matched to a gene: 3. The germline V gene has CDR1 MGHDK and CDR2 SYGVNS. CDR3 in DNA: TGTGCCAGCAGTGAATTGGGACAGGGGAGCTATGGCTACACCTTC. Translation: CASSELGQGSYGYTF.